The 15 T cell receptor beta chains below were found in one sample sequenced in a study of regulatory T cells in long-lasting Graves disease. In building TCR beta libraries, iRepertoire HTBI primers were used together with Arm-PCR of CDR3 regions. Via MiXCR, TCRdb re-called the multiplex PCR reads, giving one row per CDR3 protein. The sample holds around 330,000 distinct CDR3 sequences, 15% to 20% seen once. The time point is: newly diagnosed GD, antithyroid drugs for less than 3 months. Researchers made the TCR library from RNA that was extracted from PBMCs. The sequences come from peripheral blood mononuclear cells (PBMCs), collected at new diagnosis, from a patient treated with antithyroid drugs. The receptor set was obtained from a female donor with Graves disease.

Remarks on this clonotype: Germline and junction disagree at one end, which may indicate a read error. The rearrangement links TRBV27 to TRBJ2-3; TRBD2 matches 9 bases. Germline V lookup: CDR1 MNHEY, CDR2 SMNVEV (reference sequence). The CDR3 is 17 amino acids. For the CDR3, the DNA is TGTGCCAGCAGTTTATCGAAAATAGCGGGAGACCCAGATATGCAGTATTTT. It encodes CASSLSKIAGDPDMQYF.

The sample holds many counts of this clonotype. The V gene is TRBV2, the J gene TRBJ1-2; TRBD1 is a possible D gene (5 bases). Germline values: CDR1 SNHLY, CDR2 FYNNEI. Trimming left V 5 bases short and J 4 bases short, with 11 bases between. The CDR3 spans 13 residues. CDR3 DNA sequence: TGTGCCAGCAGTCCAGGGAGGAGCTATGGCTACACCTTC. This sequence encodes CASSPGRSYGYTF.

This clonotype was detected a few times. At one of its ends the junction is not consistent with the germline gene, which may arise from a read error. V and J are TRBV5-5 and TRBJ2-7, with D possibly called TRBD1 or TRBD2 (6 bases each). The CDR3 contains 15 residues. The germline V gene has CDR1 SGHKS and CDR2 YYEKEE (reference sequence). CDR3 in DNA: TGCGCCAGCAGCCCGGGGGCCCGACCTAGTGCCGAGCAGTACTTC. Translation: CASSPGARPSAEQYF.

This clonotype was seen ten or more times. V usage is TRBV30 and J usage is TRBJ1-5, with a possible D match to TRBD1 (6 bases). The CDR3 has 13 amino acids. The ends were cut back, 3 bases at V and 0 bases at J, with 6 bases in the middle. The germline V gene has CDR1 GTSNPN and CDR2 SVGIG (reference sequence). CDR3 residues: CAWSRGSNQPQHF. The CDR3, as DNA: TGTGCCTGGAGCAGGGGTAGCAATCAGCCCCAGCATTTT. The complete variable domain, with remaining parts taken from reference TRBV30 and TRBJ1-5, reads SQTIHQWPATLVQPVGSPLSLECTVEGTSNPNLYWYRQAAGRGLQLLFYSVGIGQISSEVPQNLSASRPQDRQFILSSKKLLLSDSGFYLCAWSRGSNQPQHFGDGTRLSIL.

This clonotype appeared many times. CDR3 DNA: TGTGCCAGCAGTTCTGGGGCAGGGGCTGGCTACACCTTC. This gives the protein CASSSGAGAGYTF. This chain links TRBV28 with TRBJ1-2; maybe TRBD1 (6 bases). Germline CDR1 MDHEN, CDR2 SYDVKM. CDR3 length: 13 amino acids. V shed 4 bases and J shed 7 bases, with 13 bases lying between them.

This clonotype was recorded at least ten times. The V call is TRBV30, the J call TRBJ1-2; 7 bases align to TRBD1. Germline assignment: CDR1 GTSNPN and CDR2 SVGIG (reference sequence). V trimming: 1 base; J trimming: 4 bases; junction bases outside the gene matches: 12. The CDR3 length is 16 residues. The CDR3 DNA reads TGTGCCTGGAGTGGCGGAAAAGGACAGGCGGGCTATGGCTACACCTTC. Amino acid sequence: CAWSGGKGQAGYGYTF.

In this sample, this clonotype turned up a few times. The rearrangement joins TRBV19 to TRBJ2-7, with 9 bases fitting TRBD2. V dropped 4 bases and J dropped 2; count of bases not matched to a gene: 12. This CDR3 is 17 amino acids long. Germline V lookup: CDR1 LNHDA, CDR2 SQIVND (reference sequence). The CDR3 nucleotides read TGTGCCAGTAGTACTCGCTCTAGCGGGACCGCCCCCTACGAGCAGTACTTC. It encodes CASSTRSSGTAPYEQYF.

The V and J genes are TRBV7-9 and TRBJ2-5; 11 bases line up with TRBD2. Germline CDR1 SEHNR, CDR2 FQNEAQ (reference sequence). CDR3 size: 15 residues. V shed 2 bases and J 7 bases; nucleotides not matched to a gene: 6. The CDR3 loop reads CASSLSLAGGGTQYF. CDR3 sequence (DNA): TGTGCCAGCAGCTTATCTCTAGCGGGGGGCGGGACCCAGTACTTC.

This clonotype was seen many times. The J gene is TRBJ2-5, the V gene TRBV19, with a tentative D call TRBD2 (6 bases). The CDR3 spans 16 residues. CDR1 is LNHDA and CDR2 is SQIVND in the germline V gene (reference sequence). The V and J ends lost 5 bases and 7 bases respectively, with 23 bases between them. The DNA for the CDR3 is TGTGCCAGTAGTTTTCTTGGGACCGGGGCGGGGTGGACCCAGTACTTC. Its translation: CASSFLGTGAGWTQYF.

This clonotype was recorded a few times. The chain employs TRBV4-1 and TRBJ2-7, with unresolved D. This CDR3 region has 15 residues. Germline lookup yields CDR1 MGHRA and CDR2 YSYEKL. Between the trimmed V and J ends, which lost 1 base and 2 bases, there was a span of 12 bases. CDR3 bases: TGCGCCAGCAGCCAAGCCGAACTAACAACCTACGAGCAGTACTTC. This encodes CASSQAELTTYEQYF.

This clonotype was detected only a few times. The rearrangement links TRBV5-1 to TRBJ1-5; a possible D gene is TRBD1 (5 bases). Deletions cut 4 bases from V and 0 bases from J, with 11 bases between. The CDR3 runs to 15 residues. In germline, CDR1 is SGHRS, CDR2 YFSETQ. Written as DNA, the CDR3 is TGCGCCAGCAGCGCCGACAGCTCTAGCAATCAGCCCCAGCATTTT. It specifies CASSADSSSNQPQHF.

This clonotype was detected a few times. The V and J genes are TRBV3-1 and TRBJ1-1; D is unresolved. CDR3 size: 15 residues. Looked up from germline, CDR1 is LGHDT and CDR2 is YNNKEL (reference sequence). Trimming removed 0 bases from V and 5 bases from J, with 13 bases in between. The CDR3 protein is CASSQDEGLETEAFF. The CDR3 coding sequence is TGTGCCAGCAGCCAAGATGAGGGTTTAGAGACTGAAGCTTTCTTT.

This clonotype occurred many times. The chain has TRBV7-9 and TRBJ2-1, with a possible D match to TRBD1 (5 bases). Germline V gene sequence: CDR1 SEHNR, CDR2 FQNEAQ (reference sequence). CDR3 length equals 14 residues. Trimming took off 5 bases at V and 4 bases at J, with 12 bases between the two ends. DNA for the CDR3: TGTGCCAGCAGCCCACGACAGCTTTACAATGAGCAGTTCTTC. Translating gives CASSPRQLYNEQFF.

Ten or more counts support this clonotype. The chain joins TRBV27 to TRBJ2-4; no firm D call. The germline V and J ends were trimmed by 3 bases and 5 bases, with 14 bases remaining between them. The germline V gene has CDR1 MNHEY and CDR2 SMNVEV (reference sequence). The CDR3 length is 15 residues. CDR3 in amino acids: CASSFLPQMENIQYF. In DNA, the CDR3 is TGTGCCAGCAGTTTCCTGCCCCAGATGGAAAACATTCAGTACTTC.

This clonotype was recorded at least ten times. As DNA, the CDR3 is TGTGCCAGCAGTCCTCAGGGAAACACTGAAGCTTTCTTT. It translates to CASSPQGNTEAFF. The chain employs TRBV6-1 and TRBJ1-1; a possible D gene is TRBD1 (5 bases). V was pared by 5 bases and J by 2 bases, with 9 bases between. CDR1 and CDR2 (germline): MNHNS, SASEGT. This CDR3 is 13 amino acids long.